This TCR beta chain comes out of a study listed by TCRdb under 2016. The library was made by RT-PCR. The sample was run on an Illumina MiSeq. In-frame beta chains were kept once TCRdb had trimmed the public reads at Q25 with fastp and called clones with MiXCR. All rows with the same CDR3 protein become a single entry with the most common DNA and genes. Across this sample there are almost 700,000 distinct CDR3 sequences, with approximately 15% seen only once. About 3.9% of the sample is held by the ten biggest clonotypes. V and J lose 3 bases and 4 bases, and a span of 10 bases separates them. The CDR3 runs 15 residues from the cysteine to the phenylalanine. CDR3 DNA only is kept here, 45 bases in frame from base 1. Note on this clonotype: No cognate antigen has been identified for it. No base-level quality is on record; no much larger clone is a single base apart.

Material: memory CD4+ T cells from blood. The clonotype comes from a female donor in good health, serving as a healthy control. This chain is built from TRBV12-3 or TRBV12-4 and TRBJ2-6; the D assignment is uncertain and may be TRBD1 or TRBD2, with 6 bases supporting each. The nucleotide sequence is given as TGTGCCAGCAGTTTTGGGGGGCAAGGGGCCAACGTCCTGACTTTC. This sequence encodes CASSFGGQGANVLTF.